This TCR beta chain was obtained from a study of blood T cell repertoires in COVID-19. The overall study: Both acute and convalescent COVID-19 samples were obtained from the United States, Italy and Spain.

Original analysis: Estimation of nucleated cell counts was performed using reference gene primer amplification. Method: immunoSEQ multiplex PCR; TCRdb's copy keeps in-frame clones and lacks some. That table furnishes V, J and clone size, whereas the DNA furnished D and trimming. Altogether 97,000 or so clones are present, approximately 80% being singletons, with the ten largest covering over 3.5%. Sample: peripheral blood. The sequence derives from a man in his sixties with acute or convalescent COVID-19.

The chain's CDR3 is CASSFGGVRTDTQYF. Written as DNA, the CDR3 is TGTGCCAGCAGCTTTGGGGGGGTAAGGACAGATACGCAGTATTTT. The rearrangement uses TRBV5-6 and TRBJ2-3; TRBD2 matches 7 bases. The CDR3 extends over 15 amino acids. CDR1 is SGHDT and CDR2 is YYEEEE in the germline V gene. The ends lost 2 bases at V and 3 bases at J; junction bases unmatched: 6.